The clone carrying this T cell receptor beta chain has just one count. Antigen specificity is unknown. The CDR3 has 14 amino acids. The V gene's germline CDR1 is SNHLY and CDR2 FYNNEI. V shed 6 bases and J shed 4 bases, with 15 bases lying between them. This specimen comes from a study of T cells after posttransplantation cyclophosphamide. Measured with immunoSEQ multiplex PCR; TCRdb has only the in-frame clones, and not every one. The table records approximately 29,000 clones, 86% of them present only once. Study observations and caveats: Donor CD8+ memory clones often dominated recipient blood repertoires at later times. Blood and skin or GI T cell repertoires showed limited TRB overlap. TRB clonality was highly associated with recipient CMV seropositivity and reactivation.

Peripheral blood was collected from the related graft donor on the marrow donation day. The clonotype comes from a man over 45. J is TRBJ1-1 and V is TRBV2; weak D call: TRBD1 (6 bases). Specimen: PBMCs. CDR3 region: CASSVQGWGTEAFF. CDR3 bases: TGTGCCAGCAGCGTACAGGGATGGGGCACTGAAGCTTTCTTT.